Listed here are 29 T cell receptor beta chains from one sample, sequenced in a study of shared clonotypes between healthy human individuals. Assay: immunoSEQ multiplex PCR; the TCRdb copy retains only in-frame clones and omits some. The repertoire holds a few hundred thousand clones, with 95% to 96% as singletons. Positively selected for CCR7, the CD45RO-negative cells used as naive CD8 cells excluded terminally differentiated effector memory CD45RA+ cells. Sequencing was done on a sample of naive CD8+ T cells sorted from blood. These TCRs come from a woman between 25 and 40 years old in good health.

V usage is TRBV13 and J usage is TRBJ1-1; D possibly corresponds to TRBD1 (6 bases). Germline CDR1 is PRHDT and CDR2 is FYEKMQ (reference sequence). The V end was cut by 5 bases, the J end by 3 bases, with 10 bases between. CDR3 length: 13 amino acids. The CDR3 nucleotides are TGTGCCAGCAGCCAAGGGGGGTACACTGAAGCTTTCTTT. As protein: CASSQGGYTEAFF.

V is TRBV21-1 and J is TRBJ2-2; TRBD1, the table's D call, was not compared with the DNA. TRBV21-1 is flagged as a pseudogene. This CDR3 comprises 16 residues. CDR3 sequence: CASSKEVTDLTGELFF. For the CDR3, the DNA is TGTGCCAGCAGCAAAGAGGTAACAGATCTGACCGGGGAGCTGTTTTTT.

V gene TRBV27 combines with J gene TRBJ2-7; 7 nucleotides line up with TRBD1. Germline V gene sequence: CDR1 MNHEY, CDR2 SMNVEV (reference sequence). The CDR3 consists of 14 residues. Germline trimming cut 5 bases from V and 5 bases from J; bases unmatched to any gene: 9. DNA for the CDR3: TGTGCCAGCAGTGCTCGACAGGGTGGGAACGAGCAGTACTTC. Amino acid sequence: CASSARQGGNEQYF.

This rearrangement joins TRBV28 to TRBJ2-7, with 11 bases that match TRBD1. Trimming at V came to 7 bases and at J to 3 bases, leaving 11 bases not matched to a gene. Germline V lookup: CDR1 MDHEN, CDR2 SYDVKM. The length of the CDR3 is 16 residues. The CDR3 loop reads CASTSSRTGGLYEQYF. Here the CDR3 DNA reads TGTGCCAGCACCTCCAGCAGGACAGGGGGCCTCTACGAGCAGTACTTC.

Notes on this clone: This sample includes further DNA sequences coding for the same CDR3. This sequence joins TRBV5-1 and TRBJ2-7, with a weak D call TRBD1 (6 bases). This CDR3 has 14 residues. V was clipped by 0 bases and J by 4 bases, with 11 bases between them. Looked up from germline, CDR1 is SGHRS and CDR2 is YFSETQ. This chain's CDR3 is CASSLGQGPYEQYF. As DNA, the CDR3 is TGCGCCAGCAGCTTGGGTCAGGGGCCGTACGAGCAGTACTTC. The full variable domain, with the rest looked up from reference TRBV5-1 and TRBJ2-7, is KAGVTQTPRYLIKTRGQQVTLSCSPISGHRSVSWYQQTPGQGLQFLFEYFSETQRNKGNFPGRFSGRQFSNSRSEMNVSTLELGDSALYLCASSLGQGPYEQYFGPGTRLTVT.

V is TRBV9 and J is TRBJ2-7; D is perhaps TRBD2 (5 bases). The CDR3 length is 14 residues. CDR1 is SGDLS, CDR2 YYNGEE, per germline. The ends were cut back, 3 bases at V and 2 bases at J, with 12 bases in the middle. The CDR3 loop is CASSALVFPYEQYF. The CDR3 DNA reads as TGTGCCAGCAGCGCACTAGTCTTCCCCTACGAGCAGTACTTC.

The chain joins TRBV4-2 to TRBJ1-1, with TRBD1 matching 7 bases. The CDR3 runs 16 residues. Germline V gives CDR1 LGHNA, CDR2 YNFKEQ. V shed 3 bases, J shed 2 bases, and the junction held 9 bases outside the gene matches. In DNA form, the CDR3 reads TGTGCCAGCAGCCACCCCGATGGGACAGCAAACACTGAAGCTTTCTTT. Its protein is CASSHPDGTANTEAFF.

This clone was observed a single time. CDR3 DNA: TGTGCCAGCAGTGAAGGCGGACCCACACTCTGGGGCTACACCTTC. This sequence encodes CASSEGGPTLWGYTF. The genes are TRBV6-1 and TRBJ1-2; D remains ambiguous. This CDR3 spans 15 amino acids. Per germline, CDR1 MNHNS and CDR2 SASEGT. V lost 1 base, J lost 8 bases, and 17 bases lay in between.

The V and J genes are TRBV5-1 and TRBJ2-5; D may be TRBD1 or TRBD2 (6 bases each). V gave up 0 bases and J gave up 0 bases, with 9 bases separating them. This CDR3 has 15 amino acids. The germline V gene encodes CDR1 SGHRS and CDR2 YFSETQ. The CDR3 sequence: CASSLEGDYQETQYF. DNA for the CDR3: TGCGCCAGCAGCTTGGAGGGGGACTACCAAGAGACCCAGTACTTC. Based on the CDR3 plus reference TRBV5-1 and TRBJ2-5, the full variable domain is KAGVTQTPRYLIKTRGQQVTLSCSPISGHRSVSWYQQTPGQGLQFLFEYFSETQRNKGNFPGRFSGRQFSNSRSEMNVSTLELGDSALYLCASSLEGDYQETQYFGPGTRLLVL.

CDR3 amino acids: CASSQGGTGGNSPLHF. CDR3 sequence (DNA): TGTGCCAGCAGCCAAGGGGGGACAGGGGGGAATTCACCCCTCCACTTT. V is TRBV28 and J is TRBJ1-6, with TRBD1 matching over 11 bases. Per germline, CDR1 MDHEN and CDR2 SYDVKM. CDR3 length equals 16 residues. Trimming removed 6 bases from V and 7 bases from J; junction bases left unmatched: 8.

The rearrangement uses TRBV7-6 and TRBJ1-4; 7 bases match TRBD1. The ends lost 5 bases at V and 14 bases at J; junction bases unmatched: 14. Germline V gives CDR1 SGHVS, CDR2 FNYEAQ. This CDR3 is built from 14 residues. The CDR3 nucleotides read TGTGCCAGCAGCGAGACAGGGTCCCCGATAGGGCTGTTTTTT. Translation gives CASSETGSPIGLFF.

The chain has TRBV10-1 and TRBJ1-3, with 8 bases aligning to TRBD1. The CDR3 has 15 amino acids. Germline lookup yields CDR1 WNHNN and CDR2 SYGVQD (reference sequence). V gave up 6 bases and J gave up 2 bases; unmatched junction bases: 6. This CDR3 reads CASRADRGAGNTIYF. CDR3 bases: TGCGCCAGCAGAGCTGACAGGGGAGCTGGAAACACCATATATTTT.

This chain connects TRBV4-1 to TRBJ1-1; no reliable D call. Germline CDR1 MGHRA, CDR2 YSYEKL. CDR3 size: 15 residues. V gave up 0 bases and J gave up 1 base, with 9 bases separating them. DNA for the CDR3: TGCGCCAGCAGCCAAGAGGGCATTACGAACACTGAAGCTTTCTTT. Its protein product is CASSQEGITNTEAFF.

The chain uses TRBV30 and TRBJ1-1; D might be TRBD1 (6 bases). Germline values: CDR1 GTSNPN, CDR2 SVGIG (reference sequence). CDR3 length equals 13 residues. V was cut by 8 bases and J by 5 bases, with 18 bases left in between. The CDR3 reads CAGLGSGATEAFF. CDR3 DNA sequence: TGTGCCGGACTGGGGTCGGGGGCTACTGAAGCTTTCTTT.

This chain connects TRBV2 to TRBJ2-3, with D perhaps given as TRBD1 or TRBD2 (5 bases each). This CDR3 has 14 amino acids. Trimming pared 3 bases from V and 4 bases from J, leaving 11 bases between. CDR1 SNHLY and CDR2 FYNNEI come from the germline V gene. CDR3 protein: CASSDTVGADTQYF. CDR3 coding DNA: TGTGCCAGCAGTGATACGGTGGGGGCAGATACGCAGTATTTT.

CDR3 sequence: CASSHDRVGNQPQHF. As DNA, the CDR3 is TGTGCCAGCAGCCACGACAGGGTCGGCAATCAGCCCCAGCATTTT. The V and J genes are TRBV28 and TRBJ1-5; 7 nucleotides agree with TRBD1. V gave up 6 bases and J gave up 2 bases; unmatched junction bases: 7. The length of the CDR3 is 15 residues. Germline CDR1 and CDR2: MDHEN and SYDVKM.

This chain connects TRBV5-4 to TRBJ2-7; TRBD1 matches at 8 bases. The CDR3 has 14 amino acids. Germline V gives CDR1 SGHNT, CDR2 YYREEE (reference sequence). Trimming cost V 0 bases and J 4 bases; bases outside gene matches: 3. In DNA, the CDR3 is TGTGCCAGCAGCTTGGGGGACAGGTTTTACGAGCAGTACTTC. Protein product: CASSLGDRFYEQYF. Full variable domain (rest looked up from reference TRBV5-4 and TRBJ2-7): ETGVTQSPTHLIKTRGQQVTLRCSSQSGHNTVSWYQQALGQGPQFIFQYYREEENGRGNFPPRFSGLQFPNYSSELNVNALELDDSALYLCASSLGDRFYEQYFGPGTRLTVT.

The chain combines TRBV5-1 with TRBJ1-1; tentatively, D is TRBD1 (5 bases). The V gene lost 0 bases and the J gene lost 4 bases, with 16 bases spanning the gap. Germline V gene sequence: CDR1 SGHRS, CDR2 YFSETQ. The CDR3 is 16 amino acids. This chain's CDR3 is CASSLGSWGEITEAFF. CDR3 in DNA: TGCGCCAGCAGCTTGGGTTCATGGGGGGAGATCACTGAAGCTTTCTTT.

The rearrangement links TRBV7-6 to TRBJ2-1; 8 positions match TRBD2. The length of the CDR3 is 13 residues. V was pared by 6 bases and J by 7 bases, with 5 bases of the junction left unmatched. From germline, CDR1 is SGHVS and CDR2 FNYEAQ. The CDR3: CASSPGGANEQFF. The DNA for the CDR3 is TGTGCCAGCAGTCCCGGGGGGGCAAATGAGCAGTTCTTC.

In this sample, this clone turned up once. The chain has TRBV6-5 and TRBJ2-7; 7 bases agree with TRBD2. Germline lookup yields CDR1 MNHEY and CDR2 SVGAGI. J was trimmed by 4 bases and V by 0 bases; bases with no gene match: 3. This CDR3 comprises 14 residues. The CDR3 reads CASSYSGRLYEQYF. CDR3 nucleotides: TGTGCCAGCAGTTACTCCGGGAGGTTGTACGAGCAGTACTTC.

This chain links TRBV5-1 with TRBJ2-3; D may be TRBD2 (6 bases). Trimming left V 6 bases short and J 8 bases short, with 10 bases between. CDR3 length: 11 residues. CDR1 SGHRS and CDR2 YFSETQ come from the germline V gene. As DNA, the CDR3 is TGCGCCAGCACCGGGAGTGGTACGCAGTATTTT. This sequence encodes CASTGSGTQYF.

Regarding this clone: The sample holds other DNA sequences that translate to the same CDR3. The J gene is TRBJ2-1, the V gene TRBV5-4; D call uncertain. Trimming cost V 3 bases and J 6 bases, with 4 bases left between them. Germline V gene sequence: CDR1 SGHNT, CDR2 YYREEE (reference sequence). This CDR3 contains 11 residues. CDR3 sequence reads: CASSSINEQFF. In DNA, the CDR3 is TGTGCCAGCAGCTCCATCAATGAGCAGTTCTTC.

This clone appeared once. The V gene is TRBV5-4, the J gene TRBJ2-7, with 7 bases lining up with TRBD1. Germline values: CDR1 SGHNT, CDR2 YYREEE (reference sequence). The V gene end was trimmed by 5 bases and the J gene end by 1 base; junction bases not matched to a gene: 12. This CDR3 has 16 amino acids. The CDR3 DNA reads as TGTGCCAGCAGACCCGAGGGAACAGGGGCGTCCTACGAGCAGTACTTC. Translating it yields CASRPEGTGASYEQYF.

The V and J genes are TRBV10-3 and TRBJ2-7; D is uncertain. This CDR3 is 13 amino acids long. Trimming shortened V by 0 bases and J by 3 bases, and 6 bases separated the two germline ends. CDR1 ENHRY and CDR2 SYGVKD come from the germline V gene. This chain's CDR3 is CAISESVNYEQYF. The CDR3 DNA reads TGTGCCATCAGTGAGTCGGTCAACTACGAGCAGTACTTC.

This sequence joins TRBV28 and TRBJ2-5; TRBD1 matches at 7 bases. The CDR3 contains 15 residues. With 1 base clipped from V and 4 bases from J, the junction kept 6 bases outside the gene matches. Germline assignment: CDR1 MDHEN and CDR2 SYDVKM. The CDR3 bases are TGTGCCAGCAGTTTATCCACAGGGGATCCAGAGACCCAGTACTTC. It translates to CASSLSTGDPETQYF.

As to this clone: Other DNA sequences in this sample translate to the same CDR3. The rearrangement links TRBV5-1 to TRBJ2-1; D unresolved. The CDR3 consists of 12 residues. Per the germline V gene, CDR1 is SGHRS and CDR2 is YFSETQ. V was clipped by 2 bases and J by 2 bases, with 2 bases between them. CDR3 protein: CASSFAYNEQFF. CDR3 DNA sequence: TGCGCCAGCAGCTTTGCCTACAATGAGCAGTTCTTC.

In DNA form, the CDR3 reads TGTGCCAGCAGCCCTCCGGGGAGCTACGAGCAGTACTTC. It translates to CASSPPGSYEQYF. The chain couples TRBV5-4 to TRBJ2-7, with a weak D call TRBD2 (5 bases). V dropped 4 bases and J dropped 3 bases, with 11 bases sitting between them. The CDR3 sequence is 13 residues long. Looked up from germline, CDR1 is SGHNT and CDR2 is YYREEE (reference sequence).

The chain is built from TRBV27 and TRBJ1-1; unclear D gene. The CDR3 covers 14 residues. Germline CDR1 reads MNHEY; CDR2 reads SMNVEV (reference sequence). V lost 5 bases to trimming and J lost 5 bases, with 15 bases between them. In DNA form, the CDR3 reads TGTGCCAGCAGTCTGGGAACGGGGTATACTGAAGCTTTCTTT. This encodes CASSLGTGYTEAFF.

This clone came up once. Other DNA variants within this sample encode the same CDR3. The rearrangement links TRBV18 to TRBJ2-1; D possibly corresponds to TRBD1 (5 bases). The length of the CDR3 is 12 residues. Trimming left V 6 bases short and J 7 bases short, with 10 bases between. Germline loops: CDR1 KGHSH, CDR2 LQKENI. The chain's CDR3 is CASSPGYNEQFF. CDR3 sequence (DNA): TGTGCCAGCTCCCCAGGGTATAATGAGCAGTTCTTC.